The T cell receptor beta chain under discussion was sequenced for a study of blood T cells in healthy people across ages (dated by TCRdb to the mid-2010s). At the level of the whole study: In model experiments, template switching captured roughly one uniquely barcoded TCR beta cDNA molecule for every two T cells. For two donors (one aged 18 to 30 and one aged 80 or older), the study analyzed two additional independent replicas of 1 million unique cDNA reads from the same blood draw. Donors of different ages were randomly distributed across sequencing lanes to avoid experimental bias. The donors were split into four age groups: young (average roughly 15 years), middle-aged (39), aged (about 56) and long-lived (82). The study measured age-related changes in TCR beta repertoire diversity using deep sequencing normalized with unique cDNA molecular identifiers. What the study reported, not specific to this receptor: Compared with the aged group, more naive CD4+ T cells, fewer expanded clones and increased TCR diversity were shown by the long-lived group, suggesting age selection. As age increased, observed TCR beta diversity per million T cells dropped in a roughly linear way, and a significant reduction was already evident by age roughly 36. Estimates of total diversity based on one million sequenced T cells were considered lower bounds and underestimates. Bulk unsorted PBMC profiling prevented conclusive comparison of naive and antigen-experienced compartments. There was a strong correlation between observed TCR beta diversity and the percentage of naive T cells measured by flow cytometry. The CMV infection status of donors was not known, potentially confounding age-related changes in expanded clonotypes.

The library was made by 5' RACE. The instrument given in TCRdb is Illumina HiSeq 2500. A second PCR of roughly 7 to 11 cycles was performed with a sample-barcoded 5' primer and a J-beta primer mix. A unique molecular identifier was introduced onto each TCR beta cDNA molecule by a template-switch 5' adaptor carrying 12 random nucleotides. At least 2.5 million CDR3-containing paired-end reads were obtained from each sample. First-strand cDNA synthesis was performed from all RNA using the Mint cDNA synthesis kit, with priming by a TRBC-specific oligonucleotide. After uracil-DNA glycosylase treatment, a first 18-cycle PCR used universal primers M1SS and BC2_uni_R on all cDNA. Regarding the original processing steps: Each sample was normalized by randomly selecting 1 million high-quality reads, each carrying a distinct molecular identifier. Instead of being binned into consensus sequences, reads with shared molecular identifiers were discarded. MiTCR, with a Q25 quality threshold and the strictest error-elimination algorithm, was used for CDR3 identification, clonotype clustering and error correction. Lower-bound total TCR beta diversity was estimated with a nonparametric unseen species model using Euler transformation. Clones were called with MiXCR by TCRdb after fastp trimmed the public reads at Q25, and only in-frame beta chains were retained. Identical CDR3 proteins give one entry, which carries the most common genes and DNA. Here the V and J calls rest on TCRdb's processing, not on the authors' analysis. Counted in this sample were approximately 810,000 distinct CDR3 sequences; 29% of them appeared once. The top ten clones comprise roughly a sixth of the sample.

Systemically healthy Caucasian individuals from Russia, 39 in total and aged roughly 6 to 95 years, were included as donors. Roughly 9.5 milliliters of peripheral blood were drawn from each donor into EDTA-treated Vacutainer tubes. Ficoll-Paque density-gradient centrifugation was used to isolate PBMCs, with at least 6.5 million per sample. Trizol reagent was used to extract total RNA from the PBMCs, yielding at least 6 micrograms per sample. The percentages of naive CD45RAhigh/CD27high T cells were determined by flow cytometry on a PBMC aliquot from every donor. From the cysteine through the phenylalanine, the CDR3 covers 14 amino acids. Only the CDR3 DNA is retained, 42 bases long and in frame from the first base. CDR1 and CDR2, per the germline V gene, are SGHTA and FQGNSA. The junction shows trimming of 1 base on V and 8 bases on J, plus 9 bases between the germline ends. This clonotype showed up many times. This clone's antigen is unknown. The record has no base qualities; no much larger clone is one base away.

Sequenced sample: blood. This TCR was recovered from a woman at least 80 years old in good health. The receptor chain draws on TRBV7-2 and TRBJ1-6; no D segment can be confidently identified. The bases are TGTGCCAGCAGCTTAGGGATAGGGTATTCACCCCTCCACTTT. This encodes CASSLGIGYSPLHF.